The present T cell receptor beta chain was sequenced within a study of shared clonotypes between healthy human individuals. Trimming removed 3 bases from V and 7 bases from J, with 13 bases in between. This CDR3 is 14 amino acids long. Germline values: CDR1 MNHEY, CDR2 SMNVEV (reference sequence). Assay: immunoSEQ multiplex PCR; the TCRdb copy retains only in-frame clones and omits some. The sample has some 2,500,000 clones; just under 95% are singletons. The sequence derives from a young man in good health. Some clones in this sample may be carry-over from other donors' samples. The rearrangement links TRBV27 to TRBJ2-1; D may match TRBD1 or TRBD2 (5 bases each). The sequenced material came from naive CD4+ T cells from PBMCs. Subset specified: CD45RA+ positively selected. This CDR3 is CASSFGTILNEQFF. CDR3 bases: TGTGCCAGCAGTTTCGGGACCATTTTAAATGAGCAGTTCTTC.